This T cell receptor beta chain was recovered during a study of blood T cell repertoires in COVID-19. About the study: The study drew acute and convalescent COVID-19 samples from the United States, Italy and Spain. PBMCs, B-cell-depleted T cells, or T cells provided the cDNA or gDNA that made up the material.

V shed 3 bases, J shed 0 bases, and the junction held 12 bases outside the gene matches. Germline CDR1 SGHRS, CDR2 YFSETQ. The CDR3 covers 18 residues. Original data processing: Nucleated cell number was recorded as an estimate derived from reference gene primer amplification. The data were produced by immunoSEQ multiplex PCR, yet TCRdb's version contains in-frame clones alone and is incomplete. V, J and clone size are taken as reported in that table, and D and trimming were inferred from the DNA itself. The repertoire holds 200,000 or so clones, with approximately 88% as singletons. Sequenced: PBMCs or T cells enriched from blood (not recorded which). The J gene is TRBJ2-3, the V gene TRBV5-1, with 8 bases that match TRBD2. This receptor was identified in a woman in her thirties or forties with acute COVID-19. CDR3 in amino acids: CASSYQTGLARSTDTQYF. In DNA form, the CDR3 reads TGCGCCAGCAGCTACCAAACTGGACTAGCCAGGAGCACAGATACGCAGTATTTT.